Following are 27 T cell receptor beta chains from one sample sequenced in a study of T cell repertoires in cytomegalovirus infection. TCRdb used MiXCR to reprocess the reads, holding one entry per CDR3 protein. The table has almost 300,000 distinct CDR3 sequences, around 9.6% seen once; the top ten hold 2% to 3%. Source material: PBMCs. The receptors shown here come from a human donor in good health (CMV status not recorded). Some clones in this sample may be carry-over from other donors' samples.

This clonotype was observed many times. The gene calls are TRBV6-2 or TRBV6-3 and TRBJ2-5; D possibly uses TRBD1 or TRBD2 (5 bases each). The CDR3 runs to 12 residues. Trimming took off 10 bases at V and 4 bases at J, with 13 bases between the two ends. Germline CDR1 and CDR2: MNHEY and SVGEGT. CDR3 DNA sequence: TGTGCCACCAACTGGGGGAGAGAGACCCAGTACTTC. This sequence encodes CATNWGRETQYF.

This clonotype occurred many times. The J gene is TRBJ2-1, the V gene TRBV19; weak D call: TRBD1 (5 bases). V dropped 5 bases and J dropped 6 bases, with 11 bases sitting between them. Germline V gene data show CDR1 as LNHDA and CDR2 as SQIVND (reference sequence). The CDR3 has 13 amino acids. The CDR3 bases are TGTGCCAGTAGTTCGGCAGGGCTCAATGAGCAGTTCTTC. It yields the protein CASSSAGLNEQFF.

At least ten counts were recorded for this clonotype. The J gene is TRBJ2-7, the V gene TRBV23-1; unclear D gene. TRBV23-1 is an ORF; its function is uncertain. This CDR3 has 15 residues. V lost 7 bases and J 4 bases, leaving 20 bases between the germline ends. CDR3 amino acids: CASIPSDRQNYEQYF. The CDR3 DNA reads TGCGCCAGCATCCCCTCGGACCGGCAAAATTACGAGCAGTACTTC.

Many counts were recorded for this clonotype. V and J are TRBV6-1 and TRBJ1-3; D ambiguous. V was shortened by 5 bases and J by 6 bases, with 5 bases between the two germline ends. The length of the CDR3 is 11 residues. Germline loops: CDR1 MNHNS, CDR2 SASEGT. The CDR3 loop reads CASSYLNTIYF. The CDR3 DNA reads as TGTGCCAGCAGTTATTTAAACACCATATATTTT.

The chain recombines TRBV6-5 with TRBJ1-5; 7 bases match TRBD1. Germline-derived CDR1 and CDR2 are MNHEY and SVGAGI. The CDR3 spans 14 residues. After removal of 4 bases from V and 6 bases from J, the junction contained 6 bases not matched to a gene. CDR3 sequence (DNA): TGTGCCAGCAGTTGGACAGGAGAGGCTCAGCCCCAGCATTTT. Amino acids: CASSWTGEAQPQHF.

At least ten counts were recorded for this clonotype. The CDR3 sequence: CASSLYSTGSGEQYV. The CDR3 nucleotides are TGTGCCAGCAGTTTATATTCGACAGGGTCAGGCGAGCAGTACGTC. V is TRBV28 and J is TRBJ2-7, with 7 nucleotides matching TRBD1. The CDR3 has 15 residues. Looked up from germline, CDR1 is MDHEN and CDR2 is SYDVKM. The ends lost 1 base at V and 6 bases at J; junction bases unmatched: 9.

This clonotype was detected many times. The gene calls are TRBV20-1 and TRBJ1-2; D is ambiguous. V lost 7 bases and J 4 bases, leaving 16 bases between the germline ends. Germline V gene data show CDR1 as DFQATT and CDR2 as SNEGSKA (reference sequence). The length of the CDR3 is 13 residues. The DNA for the CDR3 is TGCAGTGGATACGTTCTTCTGGCCTATGGCTACACCTTC. Translated, it gives CSGYVLLAYGYTF.

This clonotype was seen repeatedly, ten times or more. This sequence joins TRBV11-2 and TRBJ1-1, with D unclear. Germline V gene data show CDR1 as SGHAT and CDR2 as FQNNGV. Trimming took 2 bases from V and 9 from J, leaving 7 bases between them. The CDR3 is 11 residues long. As DNA, the CDR3 is TGTGCCAGCAGCTTAAGCATCCAAGCTTTCTTT. Translation: CASSLSIQAFF.

The V call is TRBV20-1, the J call TRBJ1-1; D possibly corresponds to TRBD1 (6 bases). Germline CDR1 and CDR2: DFQATT and SNEGSKA (reference sequence). The ends were cut back, 2 bases at V and 5 bases at J, with 36 bases in the middle. There are 21 residues in the CDR3. The CDR3 DNA reads as TGCAGTGCTAGAAGAAGGGTTGGTTTTTTCCGTGAGACAGGAGCGAGAACTGAAGCTTTCTTT. It yields the protein CSARRRVGFFRETGARTEAFF.

The table lists this clonotype with many counts. The V and J genes are TRBV28 and TRBJ1-1, with D perhaps matching TRBD1 (6 bases). The CDR3 length is 13 residues. The V gene's germline CDR1 is MDHEN and CDR2 SYDVKM. V shed 7 bases and J shed 5 bases, with 14 bases lying between them. In DNA form, the CDR3 reads TGTGCCAGCATAAACAGGGTAAGGACTGAAGCTTTCTTT. Residues: CASINRVRTEAFF. The variable domain in full, with the rest retrieved from reference TRBV28 and TRBJ1-1, is DVKVTQSSRYLVKRTGEKVFLECVQDMDHENMFWYRQDPGLGLRLIYFSYDVKMKEKGDIPEGYSVSREKKERFSLILESASTNQTSMYLCASINRVRTEAFFGQGTRLTVV.

This clonotype showed up many times. The chain has TRBV4-3 and TRBJ1-2; no clear D gene. CDR3 length: 17 residues. V gave up 0 bases and J gave up 1 base, with 15 bases separating them. Germline loops: CDR1 LGHNA, CDR2 YSLEER. CDR3: CASSQDPAGGFNYGYTF. The CDR3 bases are TGCGCCAGCAGCCAAGATCCGGCGGGAGGGTTTAACTATGGCTACACCTTC.

Ten or more counts support this clonotype. This sequence joins TRBV6-1 and TRBJ2-7; D unresolved. In germline, CDR1 is MNHNS, CDR2 SASEGT. Between the trimmed V and J ends, which lost 8 bases and 6 bases, there was a span of 17 bases. This CDR3 is 13 amino acids long. The CDR3 DNA reads as TGTGCCAGCTCTTATAGCCTGTCTAGCGAGCAGTACTTC. This sequence encodes CASSYSLSSEQYF.

This clonotype was seen more than once but under ten times. The V gene is TRBV4-2, the J gene TRBJ1-5; possible D gene TRBD1, 6 bases. The V end was cut by 1 base, the J end by 11 bases, with 15 bases between. The germline gives CDR1 LGHNA, CDR2 YNFKEQ. This CDR3 has 14 amino acids. DNA of the CDR3: TGTGCCAGCAGCCAAGGGGAGACCAGGGGAGCCCAGCATTTT. Its translation: CASSQGETRGAQHF.

V and J are TRBV18 and TRBJ1-4; tentative D call: TRBD1 (5 bases). Between the trimmed V and J ends, which lost 1 base and 2 bases, there was a span of 11 bases. The CDR3 runs 16 residues. Germline V CDR1 and CDR2: KGHSH, LQKENI. In DNA form, the CDR3 reads TGTGCCAGCTCACCACAGCGGGCAGGGACTAATGAAAAACTGTTTTTT. Translated: CASSPQRAGTNEKLFF.

The genes are TRBV10-3 and TRBJ2-5; 8 positions match TRBD1. The CDR3 contains 15 residues. The V gene's germline CDR1 is ENHRY and CDR2 SYGVKD. Unmatched junction bases numbered 8, after V lost 6 bases and J lost 2 bases. The CDR3 nucleotides are TGTGCCATCAGGACTGACAGGGGACCTCAAGAGACCCAGTACTTC. Translation gives CAIRTDRGPQETQYF.

This clonotype was recorded many times. The V gene is TRBV2, the J gene TRBJ2-5; D ambiguous. The length of the CDR3 is 11 residues. Trimming left V 3 bases short and J 2 bases short, with 1 base between. Germline CDR1 reads SNHLY; CDR2 reads FYNNEI. CDR3 sequence (DNA): TGTGCCAGCAGTGAGCAAGAGACCCAGTACTTC. The encoded protein is CASSEQETQYF.

This clonotype was seen only a few times. The chain joins TRBV3-1 to TRBJ2-5, with 7 bases that match TRBD1. V was clipped by 4 bases and J by 4 bases; unmatched bases: 6. The CDR3 length is 14 residues. Looked up from germline, CDR1 is LGHDT and CDR2 is YNNKEL (reference sequence). This CDR3 is CASSPSGQLETQYF. The CDR3 coding sequence is TGTGCCAGCAGCCCCTCGGGACAGCTAGAGACCCAGTACTTC.

This clonotype was seen ten or more times. The gene calls are TRBV2 and TRBJ2-3, with 7 bases lining up with TRBD1. The ends lost 1 base at V and 3 bases at J; junction bases unmatched: 4. CDR1 SNHLY and CDR2 FYNNEI come from the germline V gene. The CDR3 is made up of 15 amino acids. The CDR3 is CASSEGDSPTDTQYF. The CDR3 DNA reads as TGTGCCAGCAGTGAAGGGGACAGCCCGACAGATACGCAGTATTTT.

To note about this clonotype: A much larger clone lies a single base off, so this may be a read error. The V call is TRBV29-1, the J call TRBJ1-1; TRBD1 aligns across 7 bases. This CDR3 has 14 amino acids. The germline V gene has CDR1 SQVTM and CDR2 ANQGSEA. The CDR3 reads CSSTAGTANTKAFF. The CDR3 bases are TGCAGCTCTACGGCCGGGACAGCGAACACTAAAGCTTTCTTT.

In its sample, this clonotype was seen many times. The V call is TRBV7-2, the J call TRBJ2-1; 7 bases are a match to TRBD2. The CDR3 consists of 14 residues. V lost 7 bases and J lost 9; bases outside the gene matches: 12. The germline gives CDR1 SGHTA, CDR2 FQGNSA. This CDR3 is CASNPTAGRVEQFF. CDR3 DNA sequence: TGTGCCAGCAACCCGACAGCGGGGCGGGTTGAGCAGTTCTTC.

This clonotype was detected ten times or more. V gene TRBV6-5 combines with J gene TRBJ2-7; TRBD1 aligns across 9 bases. The germline V gene has CDR1 MNHEY and CDR2 SVGAGI. The CDR3 is 16 residues long. The V gene end was trimmed by 0 bases and the J gene end by 1 base; junction bases not matched to a gene: 4. In DNA, the CDR3 is TGTGCCAGCAGTTACTCCCTAGACAGGGGGTCCTACGAGCAGTACTTC. Translated, it gives CASSYSLDRGSYEQYF.

This clonotype was picked up many times. The chain joins TRBV2 to TRBJ2-1; TRBD2 is a possible D gene (7 bases). Germline values: CDR1 SNHLY, CDR2 FYNNEI. V lost 3 bases and J lost 7, with 13 bases in between. CDR3 length equals 14 residues. Here the CDR3 DNA reads TGTGCCAGCAGTGACTCGGGGGGCGTGAATGAGCAGTTCTTC. Translation: CASSDSGGVNEQFF.

This clonotype was seen many times. Compared with germline, one end of the junction differs, possibly owing to a read error. This sequence joins TRBV29-1 and TRBJ2-6; perhaps TRBD2 as D (5 bases). The germline gives CDR1 SQVTM, CDR2 ANQGSEA. The CDR3 contains 16 residues. CDR3 in DNA: TGCAGCGTGGAAGAGGGCAGGCGGCCTGGGGCCAACGTCCTGACTTTC. This encodes CSVEEGRRPGANVLTF.

As for this clonotype: The germline gene is not matched at one end of the junction; a read error may be the cause. J is TRBJ2-6 and V is TRBV7-9, with D perhaps matching TRBD1 or TRBD2 (5 bases each). The CDR3 contains 17 residues. Germline lookup yields CDR1 SEHNR and CDR2 FQNEAQ (reference sequence). For the CDR3, the DNA is TGTGCCAGCAGCAAAGCAGGAGGAGGCCCTGGGGCCGACGTCCTGACTTTC. This codes for CASSKAGGGPGADVLTF.

This clonotype was found a few times. The V call is TRBV20-1, the J call TRBJ1-2; 8 nucleotides align to TRBD1. Germline trimming cut 6 bases from V and 2 bases from J; bases unmatched to any gene: 2. The CDR3 is 12 residues long. Germline CDR1 is DFQATT and CDR2 is SNEGSKA (reference sequence). The CDR3 loop is CSAHRGNYGYTF. DNA for the CDR3: TGCAGTGCCCACAGGGGGAACTATGGCTACACCTTC.

There are a few counts of this clonotype. The chain recombines TRBV29-1 with TRBJ2-2, with 8 bases that match TRBD2. This CDR3 contains 13 residues. Germline-derived CDR1 and CDR2 are SQVTM and ANQGSEA. The junction had 1 base not matched to a gene; V was cut back by 1 base and J by 6 bases. CDR3 DNA: TGCAGCGTTGAAGTAGCGGGACCCGGGGAGCTGTTTTTT. Translation gives CSVEVAGPGELFF.

The sample holds many counts of this clonotype. This chain links TRBV6-2 or TRBV6-3 with TRBJ2-7; a possible D gene is TRBD1 (6 bases). The CDR3 is 15 residues long. Germline CDR1 is MNHEY and CDR2 is SVGEGT. The germline V and J ends were trimmed by 0 bases and 1 base, with 10 bases remaining between them. The CDR3 loop is CASSYSGTLSYEQYV. CDR3 sequence (DNA): TGTGCCAGCAGTTACTCGGGGACATTGTCCTACGAGCAGTACGTC.